The clone carrying this T cell receptor beta chain was detected ten times or more. Its antigen is not known. The sample belongs to a study of blood T cells in healthy people across ages. Regarding the study as a whole: Considered underestimates were the diversity estimates obtained from one million T cells.

The second PCR ran 7 to 11 cycles with a sample-barcoded 5' primer and J-beta primers. TCRdb analysed the 5' RACE reads with MiXCR anew, one entry per CDR3 protein. The sample has about 640,000 distinct CDR3 sequences; approximately 30% are singletons. Germline V gene data show CDR1 as SGDLS and CDR2 as YYNGEE. The CDR3 loop spans 15 amino acids. Trimming stripped 4 bases from V and 7 bases from J, with 21 bases between. The TCR was taken from a woman of 80 years or more in good health. Sequenced: blood. J is TRBJ2-7 and V is TRBV9, with D perhaps matching TRBD2 (6 bases). The CDR3 coding sequence is TGTGCCAGCAGCTCCGCGGGATCTTTACTTTCGGAGCAGTACTTC. This gives the protein CASSSAGSLLSEQYF. Based on the CDR3 plus reference TRBV9 and TRBJ2-7, the full variable domain is DSGVTQTPKHLITATGQRVTLRCSPRSGDLSVYWYQQSLDQGLQFLIQYYNGEERAKGNILERFSAQQFPDLHSELNLSSLELGDSALYFCASSSAGSLLSEQYFGPGTRLTVT.